The present T cell receptor beta chain was sequenced within a study of T cell repertoires in cytomegalovirus infection. Study context: From public TCR beta signatures came an indication of both CMV infection and matching HLA type. Study results and caveats: Within the response measured ex vivo, HLA-C-restricted CMV-specific TCR beta clonotypes were dominant. Cumulative public TCR beta family frequency identified carriers of CMV plus the relevant HLA.

Of note for this clonotype: The antigen remains undetermined.

The CDR3 extends over 15 amino acids. Per the germline V gene, CDR1 is SGHAT and CDR2 is FQNNGV. V was pared by 5 bases and J by 10 bases, with 7 bases of the junction left unmatched. TCRdb called the reads again in MiXCR, with one record for every CDR3 protein. The sample lists fewer than 300,000 distinct CDR3 sequences, around 25% occurring once. This chain links TRBV11-2 with TRBJ1-6; 11 bases match TRBD1. The clonotype comes from a human donor in good health (CMV status not recorded). Some clones in this sample may be carry-over from other donors' samples. What was sequenced was PBMCs. The DNA for the CDR3 is TGTGCCAGCAGCCTCAAGGGACAGGGGGTATCACCCCTCCACTTT. Amino acids: CASSLKGQGVSPLHF.